These 3 T cell receptor beta chains share one sample of origin, sequenced in a study of early stage breast cancer tumors. Here immunoSEQ multiplex PCR was the method, and the copy in TCRdb shows in-frame clones only, minus some. Among 65,000 to 75,000 clones listed, roughly 80% were seen once. The sequenced sample was blood. These receptors were taken from a person in their 40s with breast cancer.

CDR3 region: CASSPQGGELFF. The DNA for the CDR3 is TGCGCCAGCAGCCCTCAAGGCGGGGAGCTGTTTTTT. The rearrangement links TRBV5-1 to TRBJ2-2, with D unresolved. Deletions cut 4 bases from V and 7 bases from J, with 8 bases between. Germline V CDR1 and CDR2: SGHRS, YFSETQ. The CDR3 totals 12 residues.

The rearrangement links TRBV15 to TRBJ1-2; unclear D gene. CDR3 length: 11 residues. V was shortened by 8 bases and J by 8 bases, with 12 bases between the two germline ends. Germline CDR1 LNHNV, CDR2 YYDKDF (reference sequence). Here the CDR3 DNA reads TGTGCCACCTCGCTGGGCGGCGGCTACACCTTC. This translates into CATSLGGGYTF.

The chain employs TRBV18 and TRBJ2-7, with D hard to call. Trimming removed 1 base from V and 1 base from J, with 2 bases in between. The CDR3 runs 12 residues. Germline-derived CDR1 and CDR2 are KGHSH and LQKENI. This CDR3 reads CASSPQSYEQYF. CDR3 sequence (DNA): TGTGCCAGCTCACCACAGTCCTACGAGCAGTACTTC.